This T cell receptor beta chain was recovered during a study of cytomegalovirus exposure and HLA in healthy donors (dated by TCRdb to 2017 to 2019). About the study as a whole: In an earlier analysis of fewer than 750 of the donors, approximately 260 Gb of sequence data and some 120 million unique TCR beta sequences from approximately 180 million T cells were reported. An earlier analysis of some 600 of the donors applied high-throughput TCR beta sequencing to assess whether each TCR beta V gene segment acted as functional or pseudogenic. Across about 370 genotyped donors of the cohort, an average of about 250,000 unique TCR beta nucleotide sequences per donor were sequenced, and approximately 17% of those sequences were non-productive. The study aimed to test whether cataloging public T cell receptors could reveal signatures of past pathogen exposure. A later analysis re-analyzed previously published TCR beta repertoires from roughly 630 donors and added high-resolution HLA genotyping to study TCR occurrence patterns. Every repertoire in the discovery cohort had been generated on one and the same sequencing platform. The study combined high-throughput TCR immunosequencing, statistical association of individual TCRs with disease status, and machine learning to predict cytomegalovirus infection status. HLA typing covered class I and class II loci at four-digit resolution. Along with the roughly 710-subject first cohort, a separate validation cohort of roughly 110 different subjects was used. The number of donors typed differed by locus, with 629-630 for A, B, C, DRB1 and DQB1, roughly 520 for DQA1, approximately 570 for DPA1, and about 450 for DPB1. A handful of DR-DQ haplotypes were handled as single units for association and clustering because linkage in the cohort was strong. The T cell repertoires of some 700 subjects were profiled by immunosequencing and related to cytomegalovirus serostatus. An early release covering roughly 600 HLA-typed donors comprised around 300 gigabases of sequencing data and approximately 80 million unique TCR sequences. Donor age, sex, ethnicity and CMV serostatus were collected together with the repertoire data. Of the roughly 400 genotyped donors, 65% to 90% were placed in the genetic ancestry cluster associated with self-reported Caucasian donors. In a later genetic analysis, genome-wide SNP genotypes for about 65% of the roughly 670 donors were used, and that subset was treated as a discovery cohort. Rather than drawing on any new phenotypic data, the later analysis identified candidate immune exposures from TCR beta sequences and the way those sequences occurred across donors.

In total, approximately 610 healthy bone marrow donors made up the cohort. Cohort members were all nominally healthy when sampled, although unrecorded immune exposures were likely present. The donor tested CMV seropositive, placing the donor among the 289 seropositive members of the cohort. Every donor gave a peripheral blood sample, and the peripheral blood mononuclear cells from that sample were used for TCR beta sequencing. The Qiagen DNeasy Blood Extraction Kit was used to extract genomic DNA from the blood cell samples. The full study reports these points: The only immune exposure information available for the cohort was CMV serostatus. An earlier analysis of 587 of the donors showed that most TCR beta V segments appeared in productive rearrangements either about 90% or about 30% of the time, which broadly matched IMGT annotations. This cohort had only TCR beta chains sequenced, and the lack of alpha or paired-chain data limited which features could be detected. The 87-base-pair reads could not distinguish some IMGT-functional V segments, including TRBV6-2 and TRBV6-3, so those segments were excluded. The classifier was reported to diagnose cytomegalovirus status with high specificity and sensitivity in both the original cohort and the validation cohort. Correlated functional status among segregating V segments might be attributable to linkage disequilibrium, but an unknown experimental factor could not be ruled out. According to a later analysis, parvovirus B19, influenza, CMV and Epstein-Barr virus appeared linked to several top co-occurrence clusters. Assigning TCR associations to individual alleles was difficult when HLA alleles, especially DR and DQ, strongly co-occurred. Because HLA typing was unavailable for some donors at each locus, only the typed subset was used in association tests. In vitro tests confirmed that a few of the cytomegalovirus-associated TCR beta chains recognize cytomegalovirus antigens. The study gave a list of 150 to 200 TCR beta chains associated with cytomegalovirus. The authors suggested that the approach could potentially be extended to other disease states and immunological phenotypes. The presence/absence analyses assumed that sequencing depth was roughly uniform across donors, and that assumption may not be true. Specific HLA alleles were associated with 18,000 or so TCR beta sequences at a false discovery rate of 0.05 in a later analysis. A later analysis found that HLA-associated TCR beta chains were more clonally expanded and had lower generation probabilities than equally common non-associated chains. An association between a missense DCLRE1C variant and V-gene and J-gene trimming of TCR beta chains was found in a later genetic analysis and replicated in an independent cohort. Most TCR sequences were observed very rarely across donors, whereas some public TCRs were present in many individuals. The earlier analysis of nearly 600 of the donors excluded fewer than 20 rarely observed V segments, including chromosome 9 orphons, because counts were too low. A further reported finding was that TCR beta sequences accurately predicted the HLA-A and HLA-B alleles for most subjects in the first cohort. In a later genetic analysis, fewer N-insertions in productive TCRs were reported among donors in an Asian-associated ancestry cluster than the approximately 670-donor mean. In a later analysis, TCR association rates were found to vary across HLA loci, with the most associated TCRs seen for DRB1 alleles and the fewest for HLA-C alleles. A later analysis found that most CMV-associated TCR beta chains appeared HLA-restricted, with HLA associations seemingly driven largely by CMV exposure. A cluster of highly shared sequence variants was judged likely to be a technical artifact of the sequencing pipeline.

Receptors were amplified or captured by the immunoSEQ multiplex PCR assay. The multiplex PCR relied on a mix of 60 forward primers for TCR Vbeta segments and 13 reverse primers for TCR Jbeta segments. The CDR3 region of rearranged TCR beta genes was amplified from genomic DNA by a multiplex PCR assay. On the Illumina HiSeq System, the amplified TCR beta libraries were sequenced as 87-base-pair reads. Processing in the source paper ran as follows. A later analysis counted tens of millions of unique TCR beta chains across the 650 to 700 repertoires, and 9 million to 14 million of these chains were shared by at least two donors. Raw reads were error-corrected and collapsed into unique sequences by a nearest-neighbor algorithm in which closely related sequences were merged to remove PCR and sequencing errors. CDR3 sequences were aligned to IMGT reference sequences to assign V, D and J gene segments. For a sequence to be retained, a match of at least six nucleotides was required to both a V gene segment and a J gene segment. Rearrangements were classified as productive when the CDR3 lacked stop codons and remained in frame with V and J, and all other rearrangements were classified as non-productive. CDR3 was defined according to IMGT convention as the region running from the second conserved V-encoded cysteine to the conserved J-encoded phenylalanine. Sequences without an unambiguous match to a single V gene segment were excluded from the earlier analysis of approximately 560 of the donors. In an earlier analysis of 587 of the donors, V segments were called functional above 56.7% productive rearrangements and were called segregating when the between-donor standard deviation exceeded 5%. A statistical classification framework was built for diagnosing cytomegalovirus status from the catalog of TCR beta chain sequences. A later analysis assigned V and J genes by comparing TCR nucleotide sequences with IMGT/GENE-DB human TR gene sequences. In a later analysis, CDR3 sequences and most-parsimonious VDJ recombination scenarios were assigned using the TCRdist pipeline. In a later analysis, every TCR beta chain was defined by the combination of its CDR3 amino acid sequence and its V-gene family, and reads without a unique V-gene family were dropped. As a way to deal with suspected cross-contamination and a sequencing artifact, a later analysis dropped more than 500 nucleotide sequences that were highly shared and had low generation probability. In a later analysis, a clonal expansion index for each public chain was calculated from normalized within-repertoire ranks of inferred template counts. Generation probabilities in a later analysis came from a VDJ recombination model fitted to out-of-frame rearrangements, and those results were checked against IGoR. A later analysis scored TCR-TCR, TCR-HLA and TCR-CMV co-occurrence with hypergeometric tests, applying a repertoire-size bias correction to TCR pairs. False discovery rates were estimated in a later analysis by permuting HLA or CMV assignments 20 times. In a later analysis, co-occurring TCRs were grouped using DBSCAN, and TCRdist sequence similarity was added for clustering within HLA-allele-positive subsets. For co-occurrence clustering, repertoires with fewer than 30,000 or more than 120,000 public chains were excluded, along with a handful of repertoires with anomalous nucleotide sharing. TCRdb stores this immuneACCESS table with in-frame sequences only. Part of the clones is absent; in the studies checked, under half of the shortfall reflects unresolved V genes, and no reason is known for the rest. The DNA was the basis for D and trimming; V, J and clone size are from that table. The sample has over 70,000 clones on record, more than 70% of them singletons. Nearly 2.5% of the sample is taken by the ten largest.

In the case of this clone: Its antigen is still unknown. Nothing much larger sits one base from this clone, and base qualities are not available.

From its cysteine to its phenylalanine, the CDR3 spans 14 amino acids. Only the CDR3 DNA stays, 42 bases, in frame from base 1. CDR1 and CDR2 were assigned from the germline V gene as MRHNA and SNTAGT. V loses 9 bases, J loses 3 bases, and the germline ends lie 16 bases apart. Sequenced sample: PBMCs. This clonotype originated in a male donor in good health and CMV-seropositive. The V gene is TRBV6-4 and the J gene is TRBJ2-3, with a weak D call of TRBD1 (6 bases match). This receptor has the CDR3 CARQGNLTTDTQYF. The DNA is TGTGCCAGACAGGGTAACCTCACGACAGATACGCAGTATTTT.